Listed below are T cell receptor beta chains from one sample, sequenced in a study of T cell responses to AZD1222 COVID-19 vaccine. Clones were read by immunoSEQ multiplex PCR, and TCRdb kept only the in-frame ones, dropping some. Among about 110,000 clones, 87% were seen once, and the ten largest hold 5.2%. The source material was peripheral blood, sampled on day 0 of AZD1222 vaccination. The receptors come from an adult in good health. Each CDR3 is given without its conserved first and last residue.

v_call cdr3_aa
TRBV6-5 ASSRGGVETEAF
TRBV3-1/TRBV3-2 ASSQMGQGGEKLF
TRBV3-1/TRBV3-2 ASSQWDSPGNTIY
TRBV9 ASSRTGKENTIY
TRBV18 ASSRDWNTEAF
TRBV4-2 ASSQTLQGSEKLF
TRBV24-1 ATSDVGGSNTGELF
TRBV5-1 ASSPGDRAFFSYEQY
TRBV18 ASSPLSSSYEQY
TRBV2 ASAFQRETQY
TRBV30 AWAPGTDYEQY
TRBV27 ASSHHGQGSYEQY
TRBV30 AWSVNGVVGNSPLH
TRBV6-5 ASSYGTVRTYEQY
TRBV30 AWNRGYEQY
TRBV30 AWGVGIRSYNEQF
TRBV7-2 ASSFRQAGRRRDTEAF
TRBV3-1/TRBV3-2 ASRPSGLSYEQY
TRBV2 ASSLTPFQTDTQY
TRBV3-1/TRBV3-2 ASSQGPNSYNEQF
TRBV19 ASSPRSGQTYEQY
TRBV30 AWSPYSYEQY
TRBV19 ASSIAPTETRTNEKLF
TRBV24-1 ATSDLSGDLMNTGELF
TRBV11-3 ASSRRGDETQY
TRBV7-9 ASSRTSGGAPEQY
TRBV6-2/TRBV6-3 ASTPATGGLQPQH
TRBV10-3 AISESGTTYEQY
TRBV15 ATSRVNEQF
TRBV13 ASSLATITPFAGYT
TRBV28 ASKLGGANEKLF
TRBV6-1 ASSKADRIRTGELF
TRBV2 ASSPEEGHTEAF
TRBV2 ASSGTGRRSYNEQF
TRBV28 ASLLAGQENSPLH
TRBV2 ASSEALQGTSYEDTQY
TRBV11-2 ASSSGLRNEQF
TRBV7-9 ASSSGQGRNTIY
TRBV24-1 ATSDGDGEGYGYT
TRBV24-1 ATSDLGTSGYNEQF
TRBV2 ASSTPLGGLLINYGYT
TRBV5-4 ASSLDPGLAYEQY
TRBV30 AWSEDSWSSGNTIY
TRBV4-3 ASRGGNTEAF
TRBV7-3 ASSTGTVAEAF
TRBV28 ASSIITGDYGYT
TRBV4-2 ASSQVQGRYSNQPQH
TRBV19 ASSTGQGLSGANVLT
TRBV11-3 ASSLERGTDTQY
TRBV3-1/TRBV3-2 ASSQGAINTEAF
TRBV24-1 ATSDPLGSGELF
TRBV7-8 ASSIRDSGGELF
TRBV28 ASSSSGVNNEQF
TRBV7-8 ASSLGYYGYT
TRBV10-3 ATRPATGTTNTEAF
TRBV12-5 ASGGRVNEQF
TRBV28 ASSQSRWNTEAF
TRBV7-2 ASSFQWEGNEQY